The 22 T cell receptor beta chains given below trace back to one sample, sequenced in a study of T-cell reconstitution after alpha-beta-depleted transplantation in children. During its preparation, the TCRbeta library received unique molecular identifiers. In TCRdb, the PCR reads were re-called with MiXCR into one record per CDR3 protein. Of 800,000 to 1,000,000 distinct CDR3 sequences in the sample, around 30% were seen once. This specimen consisted of PBMCs, mostly from graft donor cells, obtained 360 days after TCRalphabeta/CD19-depleted stem cell transplant. These receptors were taken from a boy in the first two years of life who had a stem cell transplant for SCID, so the T cells may come from the graft donor.

The table lists this clonotype with a few counts. The chain links TRBV4-1 to TRBJ2-7; D is uncertain. CDR3 length equals 13 residues. Deletions cut 1 base from V and 0 bases from J, with 4 bases between. The germline CDR1 and CDR2 sequences are MGHRA and YSYEKL. The CDR3 reads CASSQAFSYEQYF. Written as DNA, the CDR3 is TGCGCCAGCAGCCAAGCGTTCTCCTACGAGCAGTACTTC.

This rearrangement joins TRBV7-2 to TRBJ2-7; D is perhaps TRBD1 or TRBD2 (6 bases each). The CDR3 loop spans 14 amino acids. Germline loops: CDR1 SGHTA, CDR2 FQGNSA. V was trimmed by 5 bases and J by 4 bases, leaving 15 bases between them. The CDR3 region has the DNA TGTGCCAGCAGCGTTGTAGGGGGGCCGTACGAGCAGTACTTC. It encodes CASSVVGGPYEQYF.

This clonotype was found a few times. This rearrangement joins TRBV15 to TRBJ2-1; 8 nucleotides line up with TRBD1. The ends lost 7 bases at V and 0 bases at J; junction bases unmatched: 11. CDR1 is LNHNV, CDR2 YYDKDF, per germline (reference sequence). CDR3 length equals 17 residues. The CDR3 is CATTGQGLLSSYNEQFF. The CDR3 DNA reads as TGTGCCACCACAGGACAGGGACTCTTGAGCTCCTACAATGAGCAGTTCTTC. Based on the CDR3 plus reference TRBV15 and TRBJ2-1, the full variable domain is DAMVIQNPRYQVTQFGKPVTLSCSQTLNHNVMYWYQQKSSQAPKLLFHYYDKDFNNEADTPDNFQSRRPNTSFCFLDIRSPGLGDTAMYLCATTGQGLLSSYNEQFFGPGTRLTVL.

The V call is TRBV5-1, the J call TRBJ1-1; TRBD1 matches at 8 bases. The CDR3 is made up of 15 amino acids. Germline trimming cut 5 bases from V and 0 bases from J; bases unmatched to any gene: 6. Germline lookup yields CDR1 SGHRS and CDR2 YFSETQ. Written as DNA, the CDR3 is TGCGCCAGCAGTTCCGGACAGGGATTGAACACTGAAGCTTTCTTT. Translated, it gives CASSSGQGLNTEAFF. Combining the CDR3 with reference TRBV5-1 and TRBJ1-1 gives the whole variable domain KAGVTQTPRYLIKTRGQQVTLSCSPISGHRSVSWYQQTPGQGLQFLFEYFSETQRNKGNFPGRFSGRQFSNSRSEMNVSTLELGDSALYLCASSSGQGLNTEAFFGQGTRLTVV.

The sample holds a few counts of this clonotype. The V gene is TRBV12-3 or TRBV12-4, the J gene TRBJ1-2; D possibly corresponds to TRBD1 (5 bases). V gave up 4 bases and J gave up 6 bases, with 12 bases separating them. CDR3 length equals 13 residues. CDR3 loop: CASSSSGLDGYTF. Here the CDR3 DNA reads TGTGCCAGCAGTTCTTCAGGGTTGGATGGCTACACCTTC.

V and J are TRBV5-1 and TRBJ2-1; 11 bases fit TRBD1. After removal of 0 bases from V and 7 bases from J, the junction contained 3 bases not matched to a gene. The germline V gene encodes CDR1 SGHRS and CDR2 YFSETQ. CDR3 size: 15 residues. DNA of the CDR3: TGCGCCAGCAGCTTGGAGGGGACAGGGGGAAATGAGCAGTTCTTC. Translated, it gives CASSLEGTGGNEQFF.

The rearrangement joins TRBV12-3 or TRBV12-4 to TRBJ1-4; unclear D gene. V lost 2 bases to trimming and J lost 2 bases, with 12 bases between them. This CDR3 spans 16 amino acids. CDR3 DNA sequence: TGTGCCAGCAGTTTAACCAGGCGGACGACTAATGAAAAACTGTTTTTT. Translating gives CASSLTRRTTNEKLFF.

The chain has TRBV3-1 and TRBJ2-7; perhaps D is TRBD1 or TRBD2 (5 bases each). V lost 6 bases and J lost 0, with 18 bases in between. This CDR3 is built from 16 residues. CDR1 LGHDT and CDR2 YNNKEL come from the germline V gene (reference sequence). The CDR3 sequence is CASSRMKGRSSYEQYF. DNA of the CDR3: TGTGCCAGCAGTCGGATGAAGGGACGGAGCTCCTACGAGCAGTACTTC.

The V gene is TRBV12-3 or TRBV12-4, the J gene TRBJ2-4; D tentatively reads TRBD1 or TRBD2 (5 bases each). The CDR3 extends over 15 amino acids. V shed 3 bases and J shed 5 bases, with 14 bases lying between them. CDR3 DNA: TGTGCCAGCAGTTTCTTCGCTAGGGGAGAAAACATTCAGTACTTC. Encoded protein: CASSFFARGENIQYF.

The count of this clonotype is one. A junction end diverges from the germline sequence, so it may reflect a read error. V and J are TRBV20-1 and TRBJ1-6, with D uncertain. This CDR3 comprises 15 residues. The V gene's germline CDR1 is DFQATT and CDR2 SNEGSKA (reference sequence). The CDR3 reads CSAGDQVPYNSPLHF. For the CDR3, the DNA is TGCAGTGCTGGAGATCAAGTCCCTTATAATTCACCCCTCCACTTT.

The rearrangement joins TRBV28 to TRBJ2-5; a weak D match, TRBD2 (5 bases). V gave up 2 bases and J gave up 2 bases, with 15 bases separating them. Germline V gene lookup returns CDR1 MDHEN and CDR2 SYDVKM. The CDR3 spans 16 residues. CDR3: CASSLTRRGPQETQYF. CDR3 nucleotides: TGTGCCAGCAGTTTAACTAGGAGAGGACCTCAAGAGACCCAGTACTTC.

The chain recombines TRBV12-3 or TRBV12-4 with TRBJ1-1; tentative D call: TRBD1 (6 bases). The CDR3 is 12 amino acids. V shed 3 bases and J shed 10 bases, with 12 bases lying between them. The CDR3 DNA reads as TGTGCCAGCAGTTTTGGGGGGCGAGGAGCTTTCTTT. Translating it yields CASSFGGRGAFF.

In its sample, this clonotype was seen a few times. The chain joins TRBV29-1 to TRBJ2-5; the D is unclear. Trimming left V 3 bases short and J 2 bases short, with 4 bases between. CDR1 SQVTM and CDR2 ANQGSEA come from the germline V gene. The CDR3 has 11 residues. This CDR3 is CSVERQETQYF. CDR3 DNA sequence: TGCAGCGTTGAGAGGCAAGAGACCCAGTACTTC.

This sequence joins TRBV12-3 or TRBV12-4 and TRBJ2-7; the D gene is possibly TRBD2 (5 bases). Trimming shortened V by 6 bases and J by 4 bases, and 16 bases separated the two germline ends. This CDR3 is built from 14 residues. The CDR3 sequence is CASSWEIGWYEQYF. The DNA of the CDR3 is TGTGCCAGCAGCTGGGAGATAGGCTGGTACGAGCAGTACTTC.

There are a few counts of this clonotype. V is TRBV5-1 and J is TRBJ2-7; D is perhaps TRBD1 (6 bases). V dropped 2 bases and J dropped 1 base, with 13 bases sitting between them. Germline V gene data show CDR1 as SGHRS and CDR2 as YFSETQ. There are 15 residues in the CDR3. Here the CDR3 DNA reads TGCGCCAGCAGCTTACAGGGAAGTGCATCCTACGAGCAGTACTTC. Its translation is CASSLQGSASYEQYF.

There are a few counts of this clonotype. The CDR3 spells CASREGTSGNNEQFF. CDR3 in DNA: TGTGCCAGCAGAGAGGGGACTAGCGGGAACAATGAGCAGTTCTTC. J is TRBJ2-1 and V is TRBV12-3 or TRBV12-4; 13 bases fit TRBD2. The ends lost 6 bases at V and 5 bases at J; junction bases unmatched: 4. The CDR3 spans 15 residues.

CDR3 DNA sequence: TGCGCCAGCAGCTTTAGGGCCCCCCCAGCGGTGAACAATGAGCAGTTCTTC. Translating gives CASSFRAPPAVNNEQFF. This chain joins TRBV5-1 and TRBJ2-1, with TRBD2 as a possible D gene (5 bases). The CDR3 is 17 residues long. Looked up from germline, CDR1 is SGHRS and CDR2 is YFSETQ. Trimming stripped 2 bases from V and 5 bases from J, with 20 bases between.

The chain couples TRBV7-3 to TRBJ2-1, with D tentatively TRBD2 (6 bases). Germline CDR1 reads SGHTA; CDR2 reads FQGTGA. V was shortened by 3 bases and J by 9 bases, with 12 bases between the two germline ends. The CDR3 contains 13 residues. This CDR3 reads CASSFSGGTEQFF. In nucleotides, the CDR3 is TGTGCCAGCAGCTTTAGCGGCGGGACTGAGCAGTTCTTC.

There are a few counts of this clonotype. This chain links TRBV11-2 with TRBJ2-2, with D maybe TRBD1 (5 bases). Germline CDR1 reads SGHAT; CDR2 reads FQNNGV. This CDR3 has 13 amino acids. V gave up 6 bases and J gave up 10 bases, with 15 bases separating them. The CDR3 reads CASSFRGGLELFF. CDR3 DNA sequence: TGTGCCAGCAGTTTTAGGGGTGGGTTGGAGCTGTTTTTT.

The V and J genes are TRBV12-3 or TRBV12-4 and TRBJ1-1, with D uncertain. Trimming took off 2 bases at V and 1 base at J, with 5 bases between the two ends. The CDR3 is 13 amino acids. The CDR3 DNA reads as TGTGCCAGCAGTTTAAAAGAGAACACTGAAGCTTTCTTT. Protein sequence: CASSLKENTEAFF.

This clonotype was picked up a small number of times. This rearrangement joins TRBV10-3 to TRBJ2-7; 10 bases are a match to TRBD1. The CDR3 is made up of 16 amino acids. CDR1 is ENHRY and CDR2 is SYGVKD in the germline V gene. With V trimmed by 2 bases and J by 1 base, 5 bases remained unmatched. DNA of the CDR3: TGTGCCATCAGTGAGCCAGGGACAGGGGAATCCTACGAGCAGTACTTC. Protein: CAISEPGTGESYEQYF.

This clonotype was counted only a few times. The rearrangement joins TRBV12-3 or TRBV12-4 to TRBJ2-5; the D gene is possibly TRBD2 (6 bases). V was shortened by 3 bases and J by 4 bases, with 12 bases between the two germline ends. The CDR3 spans 14 residues. CDR3 in DNA: TGTGCCAGCAGTTTGGAGGCGGGACGAGAGACCCAGTACTTC. Residues: CASSLEAGRETQYF.